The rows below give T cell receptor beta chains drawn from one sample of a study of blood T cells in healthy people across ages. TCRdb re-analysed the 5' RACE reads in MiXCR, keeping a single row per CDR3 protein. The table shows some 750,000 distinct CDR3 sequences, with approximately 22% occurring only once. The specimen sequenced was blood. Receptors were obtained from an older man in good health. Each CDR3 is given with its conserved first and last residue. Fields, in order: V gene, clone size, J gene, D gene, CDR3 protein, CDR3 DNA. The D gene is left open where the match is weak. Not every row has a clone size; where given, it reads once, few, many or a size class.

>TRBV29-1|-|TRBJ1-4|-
CSVKTRGVATNEKLFF
TGCAGCGTTAAAACTCGGGGAGTTGCAACTAATGAAAAACTGTTTTTT
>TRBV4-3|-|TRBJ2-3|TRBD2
CASSQDPRLAGVADTQYF
TGCGCCAGCAGCCAAGATCCCAGGCTAGCGGGAGTTGCGGATACGCAGTATTTT
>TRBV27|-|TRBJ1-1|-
CASSKWGANTEAFF
TGTGCCAGCAGCAAATGGGGGGCCAACACTGAAGCTTTCTTT
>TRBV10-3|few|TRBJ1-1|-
CAISPRSGGQDTEAFF
TGTGCCATCAGCCCCAGATCGGGGGGCCAGGACACTGAAGCTTTCTTT
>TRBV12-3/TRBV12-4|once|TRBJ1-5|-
CASSLRAAGGNQPQHF
TGTGCCAGCAGTTTGAGGGCGGCGGGGGGAAATCAGCCCCAGCATTTT
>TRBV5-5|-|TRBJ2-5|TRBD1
CASSVAGTGFEEQYF
TGTGCCAGCAGCGTGGCCGGGACAGGGTTTGAGGAGCAGTACTTC
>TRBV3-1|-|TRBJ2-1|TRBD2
CASSQDSPLGLAENNEQFF
TGTGCCAGCAGCCAAGATTCACCCCTTGGACTAGCGGAGAACAATGAGCAGTTCTTC
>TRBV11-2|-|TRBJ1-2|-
CASSSDTGSYGYTF
TGTGCCAGCAGCTCGGATACAGGGAGCTATGGCTACACCTTC
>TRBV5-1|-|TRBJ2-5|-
CASSTPGGQEFF
TGCGCCAGCAGCACCCCAGGGGGGCAGGAGTTCTTC
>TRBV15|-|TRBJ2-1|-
CATSRDWSNEQFF
TGTGCCACCAGCAGAGATTGGTCCAATGAGCAGTTCTTC
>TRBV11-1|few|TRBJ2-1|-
CASSLVLQRAYNEQFF
TGTGCCAGCAGCTTAGTGTTACAGCGGGCGTACAATGAGCAGTTCTTC
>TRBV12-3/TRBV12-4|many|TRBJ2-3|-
CASSLLQGADTQYF
TGTGCCAGCAGTTTACTGCAGGGTGCAGATACGCAGTATTTT
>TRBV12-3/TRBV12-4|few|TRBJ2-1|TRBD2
CASSIQAGVGSEQFF
TGTGCCAGCAGTATACAAGCGGGAGTCGGAAGTGAGCAGTTCTTC
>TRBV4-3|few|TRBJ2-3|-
CASSQDEGRGDTQYF
TGCGCCAGCAGCCAAGATGAAGGGCGGGGAGATACGCAGTATTTT
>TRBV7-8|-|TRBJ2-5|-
CAGSFSGGQETQYF
TGTGCCGGCAGCTTTTCTGGCGGCCAAGAGACCCAGTACTTC
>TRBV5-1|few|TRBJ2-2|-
CASSLVTGDTGELFF
TGCGCCAGCAGCCTAGTGACTGGGGACACCGGGGAGCTGTTTTTT
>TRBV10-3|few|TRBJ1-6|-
CAISERSAYNSPLHF
TGTGCCATCAGTGAGCGTTCGGCCTATAATTCACCCCTCCACTTT
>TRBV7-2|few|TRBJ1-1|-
CASSARVNTEAFF
TGTGCCAGCAGCGCCAGGGTGAACACTGAAGCTTTCTTT
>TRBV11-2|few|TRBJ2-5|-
CASSYRHKETQYF
TGTGCCAGCAGCTATCGCCACAAAGAGACCCAGTACTTC
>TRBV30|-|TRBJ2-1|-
CAWSNLPNYNEQFF
TGTGCCTGGAGTAATTTGCCCAACTACAATGAGCAGTTCTTC
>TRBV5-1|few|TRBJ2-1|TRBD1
CASATGQQDNEQFF
TGCGCCAGCGCTACGGGACAGCAGGACAATGAGCAGTTCTTC
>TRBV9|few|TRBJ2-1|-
CASSKGSNEQFF
TGTGCCAGCAGCAAGGGGAGCAATGAGCAGTTCTTC
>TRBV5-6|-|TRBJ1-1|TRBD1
CASSLAWRTGETEAFF
TGTGCCAGCAGCTTGGCTTGGAGGACAGGGGAAACTGAAGCTTTCTTT
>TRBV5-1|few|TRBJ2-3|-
CASSPRDGFTDTQYF
TGCGCCAGCAGCCCCCGGGACGGATTCACAGATACGCAGTATTTT
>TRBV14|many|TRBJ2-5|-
CASSQLETQYF
TGTGCCAGCAGCCAACTGGAGACCCAGTACTTC
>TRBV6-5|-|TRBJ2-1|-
CASSRPLANEQFF
TGTGCCAGCAGCCGCCCCCTCGCTAATGAGCAGTTCTTC
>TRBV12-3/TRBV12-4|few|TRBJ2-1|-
CASSLAYGVSYNEQFF
TGTGCCAGCAGTTTAGCTTATGGGGTATCCTACAATGAGCAGTTCTTC
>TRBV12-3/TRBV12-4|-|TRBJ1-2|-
CATIPDVYYGYTF
TGTGCCACCATCCCCGACGTCTACTATGGCTACACCTTC
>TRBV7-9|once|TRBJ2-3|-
CASSPPRETDTQYF
TGTGCCAGCAGCCCCCCCCGGGAGACAGATACGCAGTATTTT
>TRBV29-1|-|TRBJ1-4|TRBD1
CSVDDRGGEKLFF
TGCAGCGTCGACGACAGGGGTGGTGAAAAACTGTTTTTT
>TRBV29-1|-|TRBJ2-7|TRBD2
CSVDGGGDTYEQYF
TGCAGCGTTGACGGCGGGGGAGATACCTACGAGCAGTACTTC
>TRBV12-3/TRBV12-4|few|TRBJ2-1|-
CASSSPQWYNEQFF
TGTGCCAGCAGTTCCCCCCAGTGGTACAATGAGCAGTTCTTC
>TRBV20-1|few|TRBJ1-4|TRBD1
CSARRDTGANEKLFF
TGCAGTGCTAGAAGGGACACAGGGGCTAATGAAAAACTGTTTTTT
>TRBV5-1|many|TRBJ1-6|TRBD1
CASSPRQGGSSPLHF
TGCGCCAGCAGCCCAAGACAGGGAGGGAGTTCACCCCTCCACTTT
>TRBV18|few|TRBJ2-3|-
CASSPSQSGLQYF
TGTGCCAGCTCACCCTCGCAGTCGGGCCTGCAGTATTTT
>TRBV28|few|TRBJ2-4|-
CASSFRSKGNIQYF
TGTGCCAGCAGTTTTCGGAGCAAGGGGAACATTCAGTACTTC
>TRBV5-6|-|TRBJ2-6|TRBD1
CASSLRIGQGSGANVLTF
TGTGCCAGCAGCTTGAGGATTGGACAGGGTTCGGGGGCCAACGTCCTGACTTTC
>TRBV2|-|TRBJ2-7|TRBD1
CASNGIQGGRYEQYF
TGTGCCAGCAACGGAATACAGGGGGGTCGATACGAGCAGTACTTC
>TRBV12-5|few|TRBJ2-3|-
CASGLGPSSTDTQYF
TGTGCTAGTGGTTTGGGCCCTTCTAGCACAGATACGCAGTATTTT
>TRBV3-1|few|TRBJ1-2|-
CASSQMAGTSYGYTF
TGTGCCAGCAGCCAAATGGCAGGGACAAGCTATGGCTACACCTTC
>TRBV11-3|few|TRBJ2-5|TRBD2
CASRQRLAGETQYF
TGTGCCAGCAGGCAGCGGCTAGCGGGAGAGACCCAGTACTTC
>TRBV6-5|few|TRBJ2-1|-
CASSMGTWNEQFF
TGTGCCAGCAGTATGGGGACTTGGAATGAGCAGTTCTTC
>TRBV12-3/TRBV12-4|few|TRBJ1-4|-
CASSPGGFVINEKLFF
TGTGCCAGCAGTCCGGGGGGGTTCGTAATTAATGAAAAACTGTTTTTT
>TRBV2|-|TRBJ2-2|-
CASSPRVNTGELFF
TGTGCCAGCAGTCCCAGGGTAAACACCGGGGAGCTGTTTTTT
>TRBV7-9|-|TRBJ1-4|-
CASSLAMGGEKLFF
TGTGCCAGCAGCTTAGCCATGGGCGGTGAAAAACTGTTTTTT
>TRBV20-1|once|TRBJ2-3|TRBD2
CSAKVAGVDTQYF
TGCAGTGCCAAGGTAGCGGGGGTGGATACGCAGTATTTT
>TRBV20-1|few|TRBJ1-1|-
CSAYTDTEAFF
TGCAGTGCTTATACGGACACTGAAGCTTTCTTT